This T cell receptor beta chain was found in a study of cytomegalovirus exposure and HLA in healthy donors. Whole-study findings and limits: The study dropped some indistinguishable V segments, TRBV6-2 and TRBV6-3 among them. From TCR beta sequences, most subjects' HLA-A and HLA-B alleles were reportedly predicted accurately. Immune exposure information available was restricted to CMV serostatus.

Primers for the PCR totalled 60 Vbeta and 13 Jbeta. How the authors handled the data: Later reanalysis found around 84 million unique TCR beta chains, 9 million to 12 million of them shared. Profiling relied on immunoSEQ multiplex PCR, and the TCRdb table lists in-frame clones only, not all of them. Clonal size and the V and J genes are those of that table, whereas D and trimming came from the DNA. The sample consists of about 150,000 clones, 55% to 80% of them appearing once. Details on this clone: Its target is unknown.

Germline CDR1 is SGHNT and CDR2 is YYREEE (reference sequence). V was pared by 5 bases and J by 5 bases, with 9 bases of the junction left unmatched. The CDR3 contains 14 residues. This TCR was sampled from a woman aged 55 to 70 in good health and CMV-seropositive. The sequenced material came from PBMCs. The chain carries TRBV5-4 and TRBJ1-2, with TRBD1 identical over 7 bases. In nucleotides, the CDR3 is TGTGCCAGCAGTCGACAGGGAACCCCTTATGGCTACACCTTC. Protein: CASSRQGTPYGYTF.